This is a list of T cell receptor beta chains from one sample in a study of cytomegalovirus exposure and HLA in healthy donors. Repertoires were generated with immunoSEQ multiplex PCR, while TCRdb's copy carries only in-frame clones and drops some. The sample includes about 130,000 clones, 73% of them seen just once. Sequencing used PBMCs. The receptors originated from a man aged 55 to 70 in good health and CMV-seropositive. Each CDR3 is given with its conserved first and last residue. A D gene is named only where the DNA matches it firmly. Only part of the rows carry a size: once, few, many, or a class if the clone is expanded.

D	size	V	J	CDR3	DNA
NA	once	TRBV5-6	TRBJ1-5	CASSLGWGQVKGPQHF	TGTGCCAGCAGCTTGGGTTGGGGCCAAGTAAAAGGGCCCCAGCATTTT
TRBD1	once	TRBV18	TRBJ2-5	CASSPRQGGEETQYF	TGTGCCAGCTCACCACGACAGGGCGGCGAAGAGACCCAGTACTTC
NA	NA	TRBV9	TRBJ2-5	CASSVGTGVEVETQYF	TGTGCCAGCAGCGTAGGGACTGGGGTGGAGGTAGAGACCCAGTACTTC
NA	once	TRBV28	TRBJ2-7	CASSLGGLLYEQYF	TGTGCCAGCAGTTTAGGGGGCCTTCTCTACGAGCAGTACTTC
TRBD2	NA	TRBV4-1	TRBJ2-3	CASSARTSGGGLATDTQYF	TGCGCCAGCAGCGCCAGGACTAGCGGGGGGGGGTTGGCCACAGATACGCAGTATTTT
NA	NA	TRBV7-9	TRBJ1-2	CASSPGGVRDYGYTF	TGTGCCAGCAGCCCTGGCGGGGTGAGGGACTATGGCTACACCTTC
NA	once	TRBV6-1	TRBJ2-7	CASTPITGPYEQYF	TGTGCCAGCACCCCCATCACAGGTCCCTACGAGCAGTACTTC
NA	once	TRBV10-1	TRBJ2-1	CASSEGGGAGEQFF	TGCGCCAGCAGTGAGGGTGGGGGGGCCGGTGAGCAGTTCTTC
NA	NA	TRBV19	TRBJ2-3	CASSMLGGGRADTQYF	TGTGCCAGTAGTATGCTAGGAGGGGGCAGGGCAGATACGCAGTATTTT
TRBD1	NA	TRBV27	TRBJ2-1	CASKVGTAYNEQFF	TGTGCCAGCAAGGTCGGGACAGCATACAATGAGCAGTTCTTC
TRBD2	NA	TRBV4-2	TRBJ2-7	CASSQEGTSWTYEQYF	TGTGCCAGCAGCCAAGAAGGGACTAGCTGGACCTACGAGCAGTACTTC
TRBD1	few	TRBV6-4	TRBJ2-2	CASRVQGIVGELFF	TGTGCCAGCAGAGTACAGGGGATTGTGGGGGAGCTGTTTTTT
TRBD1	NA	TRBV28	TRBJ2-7	CASSLRQGEQYF	TGTGCCAGCAGCCTCAGACAGGGGGAGCAGTACTTC
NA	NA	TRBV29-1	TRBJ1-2	CSPVARDSLYGYTF	TGCAGCCCTGTCGCCCGGGACTCCCTCTATGGCTACACCTTC
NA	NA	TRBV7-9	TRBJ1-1	CSSSLVETEAFF	TGTTCCAGCAGCTTAGTCGAGACTGAAGCTTTCTTT
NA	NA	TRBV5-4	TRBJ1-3	CASSLGGEVGSGNTIYF	TGTGCCAGCAGCTTGGGGGGGGAAGTTGGGTCTGGAAACACCATATATTTT
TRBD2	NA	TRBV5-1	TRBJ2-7	CASSLGTSEQYF	TGCGCCAGCAGCTTGGGGACTAGCGAACAGTACTTC
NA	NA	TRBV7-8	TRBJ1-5	CASSLFGQPQHF	TGTGCCAGCAGCTTATTCGGTCAGCCCCAGCATTTT
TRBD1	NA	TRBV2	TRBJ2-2	CASSEVQGGTGELFF	TGTGCCAGCAGTGAAGTACAGGGGGGTACCGGGGAGCTGTTTTTT
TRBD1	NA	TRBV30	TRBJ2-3	CAWSTPPGQGVADTQYF	TGTGCCTGGAGCACCCCACCGGGACAGGGGGTAGCAGATACGCAGTATTTT
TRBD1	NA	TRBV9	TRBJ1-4	CASSETGQTYEKLFF	TGTGCCAGCAGCGAGACGGGACAGACCTATGAAAAACTGTTTTTT